The clone carrying this T cell receptor (beta chain) was seen a few times. The antigen remains unidentified. The data stem from a study of T-cell reconstitution after alpha-beta-depleted transplantation in children. Study-level findings and limits: Roughly two months post-transplant, alpha-beta T cells reportedly originated from several hundred graft clones that had expanded. Diversity and T-cell counts at one year after transplant derived mostly from new T cells.

The CDR3 contains 18 residues. Germline CDR1 and CDR2: DFQATT and SNEGSKA (reference sequence). V gave up 6 bases and J gave up 0 bases; unmatched junction bases: 15. Preparation of the TCRbeta library used unique molecular identifiers. MiXCR, run by TCRdb on the PCR reads, gives a single entry per CDR3 protein. The sample yields hundreds of thousands of distinct CDR3 sequences, less than 15% seen once. This chain links TRBV20-1 with TRBJ2-1, with 9 bases aligning to TRBD2. The origin of this receptor is a girl aged 2 to 10 with congenital amegakaryocytic thrombocytopenia, due to receive a stem cell transplant. Material: PBMCs, obtained before TCRalphabeta/CD19-depleted stem cell transplant. This CDR3 is CSARRVEGLAGSYNEQFF. CDR3 in DNA: TGCAGTGCAAGGAGGGTAGAGGGACTAGCCGGCTCCTACAATGAGCAGTTCTTC.